A single sample gave rise to the 30 T cell receptor beta chains below, sequenced in a study of shared clonotypes between healthy human individuals. Some clones are missing from TCRdb's copy, which holds only in-frame ones; the method was immunoSEQ multiplex PCR. The data show about 470,000 clones, around 79% seen once. Material: PBMCs. These receptors were taken from a middle-aged woman in good health. Some clones in this sample may be carry-over from other donors' samples.

The DNA of the CDR3 is TGCGCCAGCAGCTTGTATGCGGGGGGCGCCTACGAGCAGTACTTC. It translates to CASSLYAGGAYEQYF. The chain is built from TRBV5-1 and TRBJ2-7; 8 bases fit TRBD2. The CDR3 loop spans 15 amino acids. Germline CDR1 reads SGHRS; CDR2 reads YFSETQ. After removal of 1 base from V and 2 bases from J, the junction contained 5 bases not matched to a gene.

The chain carries TRBV7-2 and TRBJ2-7; 8 nucleotides line up with TRBD1. The trim removed 5 bases at V and 3 bases at J, leaving 9 bases unmatched. There are 15 residues in the CDR3. Per germline, CDR1 SGHTA and CDR2 FQGNSA. CDR3 nucleotides: TGTGCCAGCAGCACCCTTGGACAGGGCAACTACGAGCAGTACTTC. Its protein product is CASSTLGQGNYEQYF.

This clone was picked up many times. Other nucleotide sequences from this sample produce the same CDR3. The chain carries TRBV19 and TRBJ2-7, with TRBD2 identical over 9 bases. V shed 4 bases, J shed 6 bases, and the junction held 7 bases outside the gene matches. Looked up from germline, CDR1 is LNHDA and CDR2 is SQIVND (reference sequence). The CDR3 sequence is 14 residues long. The CDR3, as DNA: TGTGCCAGTAGTACCCCGGGACTAGCAGCCGAGCAGTACTTC. It specifies CASSTPGLAAEQYF.

V gene TRBV27 combines with J gene TRBJ1-1, with D perhaps matching TRBD1 (5 bases). The CDR3 has 15 residues. With 2 bases removed from V and 5 bases from J, the gap between germline ends came to 15 bases. CDR1 is MNHEY and CDR2 is SMNVEV in the germline V gene (reference sequence). CDR3 nucleotides: TGTGCCAGCAGTTTAGGGGCTCAGGGATGGACTGAAGCTTTCTTT. Encoded protein: CASSLGAQGWTEAFF.

The chain employs TRBV7-9 and TRBJ2-5; no firm D call. This CDR3 has 15 residues. Looked up from germline, CDR1 is SEHNR and CDR2 is FQNEAQ (reference sequence). Between the trimmed V and J ends, which lost 2 bases and 1 base, there was a span of 11 bases. The CDR3 DNA sequence: TGTGCCAGCAGCTTAAGTTATACCATCCAAGAGACCCAGTACTTC. Its protein product is CASSLSYTIQETQYF.

The chain is built from TRBV23-1 and TRBJ2-1, with a tentative D call TRBD1 (6 bases). TRBV23-1 is filed as an ORF, its function uncertain. The germline V and J ends were trimmed by 4 bases and 4 bases, with 11 bases remaining between them. The CDR3 consists of 14 residues. As DNA, the CDR3 is TGCGCCAGCAGTCCCAGGACAGAGTACAATGAGCAGTTCTTC. Its protein is CASSPRTEYNEQFF.

V usage is TRBV2 and J usage is TRBJ1-4; D unresolved. The CDR3 extends over 14 amino acids. The germline V and J ends were trimmed by 1 base and 7 bases, with 10 bases remaining between them. CDR1 and CDR2 (germline): SNHLY, FYNNEI. The CDR3 DNA reads as TGTGCCAGCAGTGAAGGGATGAGAGCTGAAAAACTGTTTTTT. It specifies CASSEGMRAEKLFF.

This chain uses TRBV7-9 with TRBJ1-1; D not certain. Germline CDR1 reads SEHNR; CDR2 reads FQNEAQ (reference sequence). Between the trimmed V and J ends, which lost 3 bases and 4 bases, there was a span of 12 bases. This CDR3 region has 14 residues. CDR3 in amino acids: CASSFVGAGTEAFF. CDR3 DNA: TGTGCCAGCAGCTTCGTGGGCGCGGGCACTGAAGCTTTCTTT.

This chain joins TRBV6-4 and TRBJ2-5; 9 bases map to TRBD2. The CDR3 contains 17 residues. Germline assignment: CDR1 MRHNA and CDR2 SNTAGT. The J segment lost 4 bases and the V segment lost 5 bases, leaving 14 bases of the junction unmatched. The DNA of the CDR3 is TGTGCCAGCAGTCAGGGGTGGAGCGGGAGGCGAGGAGAGACCCAGTACTTC. Its protein is CASSQGWSGRRGETQYF.

In its sample, this clone was seen once. The chain carries TRBV6-6 and TRBJ2-7, with D uncertain. Trimming took 7 bases from V and 2 from J, leaving 15 bases between them. Looked up from germline, CDR1 is MNHNY and CDR2 is SVGAGI (reference sequence). The CDR3 runs 14 residues. Here the CDR3 DNA reads TGTGCCAGCACCCCTGACCGGCAGCCCTACGAGCAGTACTTC. It encodes CASTPDRQPYEQYF.

The V and J genes are TRBV12-2 and TRBJ2-1; TRBD2 was called by the table and not checked on the DNA. TRBV12-2 is a pseudogene segment. The CDR3 is made up of 18 amino acids. The DNA of the CDR3 is TGTGCAAGTCGCTTAAAGGAGGGGGAGGGAGGTCCTTACAATGAGCAGTTCTTC. Translated: CASRLKEGEGGPYNEQFF.

This rearrangement joins TRBV27 to TRBJ2-2; no clear D. Trimming pared 0 bases from V and 2 bases from J, leaving 10 bases between. The CDR3 sequence is 16 residues long. CDR1 and CDR2 from the germline V gene are MNHEY and SMNVEV (reference sequence). For the CDR3, the DNA is TGTGCCAGCAGTTTATCTGGCCTGACCAACACCGGGGAGCTGTTTTTT. This sequence encodes CASSLSGLTNTGELFF.

V gene TRBV5-1 combines with J gene TRBJ2-1; D might be TRBD1 (5 bases). The CDR3 totals 16 residues. The germline V gene has CDR1 SGHRS and CDR2 YFSETQ. V lost 1 base and J 5 bases, leaving 16 bases between the germline ends. The CDR3 spells CASSLTGARPNNEQFF. In DNA, the CDR3 is TGCGCCAGCAGCTTGACAGGAGCGAGACCAAACAATGAGCAGTTCTTC.

This chain links TRBV7-5 with TRBJ2-1. TRBV7-5 is a pseudogene locus. The CDR3 totals 14 residues. CDR3 residues: CVRSLATCVHEQFF. The CDR3 nucleotides are TGTGTCAGAAGCTTAGCAACCTGTGTTCATGAGCAGTTCTTC.

The sample holds one count of this clone. The rearrangement uses TRBV6-5 and TRBJ2-7; the D is unclear. Germline-derived CDR1 and CDR2 are MNHEY and SVGAGI. Trimming took 4 bases from V and 1 from J, leaving 14 bases between them. The CDR3 consists of 15 residues. CDR3 coding DNA: TGTGCCAGCAGTTCCCAACCAGCGCGGTCCTACGAGCAGTACTTC. It yields the protein CASSSQPARSYEQYF.

This rearrangement joins TRBV19 to TRBJ2-3, with 8 bases lining up with TRBD2. The CDR3 spans 16 residues. J gave up 3 bases and V 3 bases, and 8 bases lay outside the gene matches. Per the germline V gene, CDR1 is LNHDA and CDR2 is SQIVND (reference sequence). Here the CDR3 reads CASSIQAGVGTDTQYF. CDR3 nucleotides: TGTGCCAGTAGTATCCAAGCGGGAGTTGGGACAGATACGCAGTATTTT.

This clone was observed a few times. This chain connects TRBV4-1 to TRBJ1-5, with D uncertain. V was pared by 1 base and J by 6 bases, with 16 bases between. This CDR3 has 16 amino acids. CDR1 MGHRA and CDR2 YSYEKL come from the germline V gene. Written as DNA, the CDR3 is TGCGCCAGCAGCCAAGGATACCAGCTAGGCGGTCAGCCCCAGCATTTT. Its protein product is CASSQGYQLGGQPQHF.

This clone was counted a few times. CDR3 nucleotide sequence: TGCGCCAGCAGCAATAGACAGGGCCGTACCAATGAGCAGTTCTTC. Protein product: CASSNRQGRTNEQFF. This sequence joins TRBV4-1 and TRBJ2-1, with 7 nucleotides matching TRBD1. Looked up from germline, CDR1 is MGHRA and CDR2 is YSYEKL. Trimming took 5 bases from V and 6 from J; bases not matched to a gene: 10. The CDR3 covers 15 residues.

The chain is built from TRBV19 and TRBJ2-4; unclear D gene. The length of the CDR3 is 15 residues. Trimming shortened V by 4 bases and J by 0 bases, and 10 bases separated the two germline ends. Germline CDR1 is LNHDA and CDR2 is SQIVND (reference sequence). The CDR3 spells CASSKGLLAKNIQYF. The CDR3 bases are TGTGCCAGTAGTAAAGGCCTCCTAGCCAAAAACATTCAGTACTTC.

This clone has a handful of counts. This chain links TRBV11-2 with TRBJ1-6; D not certain. Germline CDR1 and CDR2: SGHAT and FQNNGV. This CDR3 contains 15 residues. V was clipped by 0 bases and J by 0 bases, with 3 bases between them. This chain's CDR3 is CASSLDSSYNSPLHF. CDR3 nucleotide sequence: TGTGCCAGCAGCTTAGACAGCTCCTATAATTCACCCCTCCACTTT.

The chain is built from TRBV6-1 and TRBJ2-6, with no clear D. Trimming removed 6 bases from V and 0 bases from J, with 3 bases in between. The CDR3 loop spans 13 amino acids. The V gene's germline CDR1 is MNHNS and CDR2 SASEGT. This chain's CDR3 is CASRFSGANVLTF. The CDR3 coding sequence is TGTGCCAGCAGATTCTCTGGGGCCAACGTCCTGACTTTC.

The rearrangement uses TRBV7-9 and TRBJ2-1; 9 bases match TRBD1. J gave up 8 bases and V 5 bases, and 10 bases lay outside the gene matches. Per germline, CDR1 SEHNR and CDR2 FQNEAQ (reference sequence). The CDR3 is made up of 15 amino acids. CDR3 coding DNA: TGTGCCAGCAGCCCAGGACAGGGGCGGTTCGATGAGCAGTTCTTC. Amino acids: CASSPGQGRFDEQFF.

The chain employs TRBV6-8 and TRBJ2-1; the D is unclear. The germline V gene encodes CDR1 MNHGY and CDR2 SAAAGT. The CDR3 runs to 16 residues. The V and J ends lost 2 bases and 0 bases respectively, with 11 bases between them. The CDR3 bases are TGTGCCAGCAGTTACGCAACCACGAGCTCCTACAATGAGCAGTTCTTC. It yields the protein CASSYATTSSYNEQFF.

The V call is TRBV19, the J call TRBJ2-7; 13 positions agree with TRBD2. Germline assignment: CDR1 LNHDA and CDR2 SQIVND (reference sequence). This CDR3 region has 17 residues. V lost 3 bases and J lost 4; bases outside the gene matches: 9. The CDR3 bases are TGTGCCAGTAGTATTTCTGGGACTAGCGGGGCGCATTACGAGCAGTACTTC. Translated: CASSISGTSGAHYEQYF.

The chain is built from TRBV28 and TRBJ1-2, with D possibly being TRBD1 (6 bases). The CDR3 is 13 residues long. Germline lookup yields CDR1 MDHEN and CDR2 SYDVKM. Between the trimmed V and J ends, which lost 6 bases and 8 bases, there was a span of 16 bases. CDR3 coding DNA: TGTGCCAGCAGGGGTGCTGGGGGCGGCGGCTACACCTTC. Translating gives CASRGAGGGGYTF.

J is TRBJ1-2 and V is TRBV2; a possible D gene is TRBD1 (6 bases). V lost 6 bases to trimming and J lost 7 bases, with 18 bases between them. This CDR3 contains 14 residues. Germline CDR1 reads SNHLY; CDR2 reads FYNNEI. CDR3 protein: CASRETGGLGGYTF. In DNA form, the CDR3 reads TGTGCCAGCAGGGAGACTGGGGGGCTGGGTGGCTACACCTTC. Looking up the rest from reference TRBV2 and TRBJ1-2 gives the full variable domain: EPEVTQTPSHQVTQMGQEVILRCVPISNHLYFYWYRQILGQKVEFLVSFYNNEISEKSEIFDDQFSVERPDGSNFTLKIRSTKLEDSAMYFCASRETGGLGGYTFGSGTRLTVV.

The V and J genes are TRBV27 and TRBJ2-7; 10 bases agree with TRBD1. The CDR3 length is 15 residues. Trimming took 5 bases from V and 4 from J; bases not matched to a gene: 8. Per germline, CDR1 MNHEY and CDR2 SMNVEV (reference sequence). The CDR3 coding sequence is TGTGCCAGCAGTCTGACAGGGGGCAATTTTTACGAGCAGTACTTC. Its protein product is CASSLTGGNFYEQYF.

This chain links TRBV27 with TRBJ1-3; D gene ambiguous. Germline CDR1 MNHEY, CDR2 SMNVEV (reference sequence). V was shortened by 5 bases and J by 2 bases, with 13 bases between the two germline ends. This CDR3 has 15 residues. The CDR3 nucleotides are TGTGCCAGCAGTCCCCTTCATAGCACTGGAAACACCATATATTTT. Translation: CASSPLHSTGNTIYF.

This chain links TRBV5-4 with TRBJ2-1; no definite D call. Trimming shortened V by 0 bases and J by 5 bases, and 3 bases separated the two germline ends. The CDR3 covers 12 residues. Germline CDR1 and CDR2: SGHNT and YYREEE (reference sequence). The CDR3 DNA sequence: TGTGCCAGCAGCTTGGGGGACAATGAGCAGTTCTTC. It translates to CASSLGDNEQFF.

The chain carries TRBV11-2 and TRBJ2-1; either TRBD1 or TRBD2 may supply D (6 bases each). The ends were cut back, 10 bases at V and 1 base at J, with 17 bases in the middle. In germline, CDR1 is SGHAT, CDR2 FQNNGV. The CDR3 contains 15 residues. CDR3 sequence (DNA): TGTGCCACCGGCCCCGGGGGCAGGTCCTACAATGAGCAGTTCTTC. Its translation: CATGPGGRSYNEQFF.